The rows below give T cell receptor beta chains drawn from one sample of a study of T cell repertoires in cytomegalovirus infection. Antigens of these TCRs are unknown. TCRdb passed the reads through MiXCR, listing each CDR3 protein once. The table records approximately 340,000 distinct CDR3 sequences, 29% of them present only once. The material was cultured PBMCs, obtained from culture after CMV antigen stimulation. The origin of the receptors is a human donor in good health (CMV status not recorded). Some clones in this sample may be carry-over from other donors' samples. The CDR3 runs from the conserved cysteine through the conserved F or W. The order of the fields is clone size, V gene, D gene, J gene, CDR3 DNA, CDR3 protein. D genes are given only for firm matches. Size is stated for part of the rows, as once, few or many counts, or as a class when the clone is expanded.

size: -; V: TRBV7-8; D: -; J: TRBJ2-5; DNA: TGTGCCAGCAGCTTAGATGGCAGGGGCCAAGAGACCCAGTACTTC; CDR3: CASSLDGRGQETQYF
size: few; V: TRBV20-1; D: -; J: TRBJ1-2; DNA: TGCAGTGCTAGAGAAACAGGGACCGGGTATGGCTACACCTTC; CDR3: CSARETGTGYGYTF
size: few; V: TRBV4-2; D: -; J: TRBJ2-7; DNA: TGTGCCAGCAGCCAAGATAACAGGGGGGGCTACGAGCAGTACTTC; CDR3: CASSQDNRGGYEQYF
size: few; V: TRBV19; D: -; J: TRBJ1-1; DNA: TGTGCCAGTACCTTCGGGGGCTCGTACACTGAAGCTTTCTTT; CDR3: CASTFGGSYTEAFF
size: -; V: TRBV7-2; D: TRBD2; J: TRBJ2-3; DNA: TGTGCCAGCAGCACGACTAGCGGGGGAGATACGCAGTATTTT; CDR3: CASSTTSGGDTQYF
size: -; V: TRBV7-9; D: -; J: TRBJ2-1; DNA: TGTGCCAGCAGCGCGAGGGGGTCCACTTACAATGAGCAGTTCTTC; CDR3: CASSARGSTYNEQFF
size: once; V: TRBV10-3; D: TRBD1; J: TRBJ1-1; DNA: TGTGCCATCAGCCCCGGGACAGGGGTGACGGGCACTGAAGCTTTCTTT; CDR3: CAISPGTGVTGTEAFF
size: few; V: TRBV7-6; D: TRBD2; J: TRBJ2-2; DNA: TGTGCCAGCAGCAGCGATGGGACTACGAACACCGGGGAGCTGTTTTTT; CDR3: CASSSDGTTNTGELFF
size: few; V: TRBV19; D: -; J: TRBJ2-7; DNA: TGTGCCAGTAGTACGCGGACGGACTCCTACGAGCAGTACTTC; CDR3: CASSTRTDSYEQYF
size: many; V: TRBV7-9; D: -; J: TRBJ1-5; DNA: TGTGCCAGCAGCCCCTTAGGATTACGGCCCCAGCATTTT; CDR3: CASSPLGLRPQHF
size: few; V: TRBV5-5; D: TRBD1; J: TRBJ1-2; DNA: TGTGCCAGCAGCTCCAGGGGGCCCAAGAGCTATGGCTACACCTTC; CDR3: CASSSRGPKSYGYTF
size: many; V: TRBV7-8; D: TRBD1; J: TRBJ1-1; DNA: TGTGCCAGCAGCACCCGGACAGGGAACACTGAAGCTTTCTTT; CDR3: CASSTRTGNTEAFF
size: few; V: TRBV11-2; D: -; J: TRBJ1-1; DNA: TGTGCCAGCAGCTTAGTTTCAGGTCGGGTGAACACTGAAGCTTTCTTT; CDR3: CASSLVSGRVNTEAFF
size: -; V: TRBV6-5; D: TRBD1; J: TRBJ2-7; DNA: TGTGCCAGCAGCCGGGGACAGGGGGGCTCCTACGAGCAGTACTTC; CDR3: CASSRGQGGSYEQYF
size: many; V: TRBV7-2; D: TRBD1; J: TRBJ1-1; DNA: TGTGCCAGCATCGGACAGGGGGTGTTTGAAGCTTTCTTT; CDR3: CASIGQGVFEAFF
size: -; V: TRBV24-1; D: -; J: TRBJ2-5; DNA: TGTGCCACCAGTGACCCTCCCTCGGGACGGCAAGAGACCCAGTACTTC; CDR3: CATSDPPSGRQETQYF